Following are 30 T cell receptor beta chains from one sample sequenced in a study of shared clonotypes between healthy human individuals. Clones were sequenced by immunoSEQ multiplex PCR, and TCRdb holds only the in-frame ones, with some missing. The sample has just over 2,000,000 clones; 90% to 95% are singletons. Specimen: naive CD4+ T cells sorted from blood. Noted subset: CD45RA+ positively selected. These receptors were obtained from a man in his late teens or twenties in good health.

The gene calls are TRBV29-1 and TRBJ2-1, with 16 bases aligning to TRBD2. This CDR3 comprises 17 residues. V lost 8 bases, J lost 4 bases, and 11 bases stayed unmatched. Germline CDR1 reads SQVTM; CDR2 reads ANQGSEA. As DNA, the CDR3 is TGCAGCACTCTGGGACTAGCGGGGGGGCCGACGTACAATGAGCAGTTCTTC. As protein: CSTLGLAGGPTYNEQFF.

Worth noting for this clone: The same CDR3 also results from other DNA sequences found in this sample. This sequence joins TRBV18 and TRBJ2-7; D is undetermined. This CDR3 has 13 amino acids. Trimming took 2 bases from V and 0 from J, leaving 5 bases between them. From germline, CDR1 is KGHSH and CDR2 LQKENI. CDR3 region: CASSPGSSYEQYF. As DNA, the CDR3 is TGTGCCAGCTCACCAGGGTCCTCCTACGAGCAGTACTTC.

This clone has only one observation. This chain connects TRBV6-6 to TRBJ1-6; 8 bases align to TRBD1. The CDR3 covers 13 residues. CDR1 is MNHNY and CDR2 is SVGAGI in the germline V gene (reference sequence). With V trimmed by 6 bases and J by 9 bases, 4 bases remained unmatched. The CDR3 spells CASSRDRGSPLHF. CDR3 nucleotides: TGTGCCAGCAGCAGAGACAGGGGTTCACCCCTCCACTTT.

The chain is built from TRBV7-2 and TRBJ2-2, with a tentative D call TRBD2 (5 bases). The V gene lost 5 bases and the J gene lost 1 base, with 11 bases spanning the gap. This CDR3 spans 15 amino acids. CDR1 and CDR2 from the germline V gene are SGHTA and FQGNSA. CDR3 in amino acids: CASSKVALNTGELFF. As DNA, the CDR3 is TGTGCCAGCAGCAAGGTAGCGCTGAACACCGGGGAGCTGTTTTTT.

This chain uses TRBV6-5 with TRBJ2-5; 8 nucleotides match TRBD2. The germline gives CDR1 MNHEY, CDR2 SVGAGI. The CDR3 sequence is 14 residues long. V dropped 10 bases and J dropped 5; count of bases not matched to a gene: 12. The CDR3 region has the DNA TGTGCCACCAAGCGGGGGACTCTATCGGAGACCCAGTACTTC. Its translation is CATKRGTLSETQYF.

Notes on this clone: One end of the junction does not line up with germline, which may come from a read error. The gene calls are TRBV20-1 and TRBJ2-7; no firm D call. CDR1 and CDR2 from the germline V gene are DFQATT and SNEGSKA (reference sequence). The CDR3 has 10 amino acids. The CDR3: CSARPRGTDF. CDR3 DNA: TGCAGTGCTAGGCCGCGTGGCACAGACTTC.

This clone was counted once. The chain links TRBV11-2 to TRBJ2-1; no firm D call. The length of the CDR3 is 12 residues. Looked up from germline, CDR1 is SGHAT and CDR2 is FQNNGV. The V and J ends lost 5 bases and 6 bases respectively, with 8 bases between them. The CDR3 is CASSQRANEQFF. The CDR3 DNA reads TGTGCCAGCAGCCAACGGGCCAATGAGCAGTTCTTC.

The gene calls are TRBV6-5 and TRBJ1-4; possible D gene TRBD1, 6 bases. V lost 4 bases to trimming and J lost 2 bases, with 11 bases between them. The germline V gene encodes CDR1 MNHEY and CDR2 SVGAGI. The CDR3 consists of 15 residues. CDR3 region: CASSSTGSTNEKLFF. The CDR3 nucleotides are TGTGCCAGCAGTTCTACAGGGTCTACTAATGAAAAACTGTTTTTT.

This clone was detected only once. This CDR3 is also generated by other DNA sequences in the sample. This sequence joins TRBV28 and TRBJ1-6; D is unclear. Trimming removed 3 bases at V and 10 bases at J, with 7 bases between. CDR1 MDHEN and CDR2 SYDVKM come from the germline V gene. The CDR3 has 12 residues. The CDR3, as DNA: TGTGCCAGCAGTTTGCTAGGATCACCCCTCCACTTT. Translation: CASSLLGSPLHF.

This clone was counted a single time. V and J are TRBV10-1 and TRBJ1-1; D may be TRBD1 (5 bases). There are 14 residues in the CDR3. Trimming removed 6 bases at V and 1 base at J, with 12 bases between. The germline CDR1 and CDR2 sequences are WNHNN and SYGVQD (reference sequence). CDR3 protein: CASSHKTGNTEAFF. The CDR3 nucleotides read TGCGCCAGCAGCCACAAAACAGGGAACACTGAAGCTTTCTTT.

The chain employs TRBV30 and TRBJ1-5; D call uncertain. The length of the CDR3 is 14 residues. V dropped 1 base and J dropped 3 bases, with 10 bases sitting between them. CDR1 and CDR2 from the germline V gene are GTSNPN and SVGIG (reference sequence). CDR3 sequence (DNA): TGTGCCTGGAGTGGGACGGGCTTCAATCAGCCCCAGCATTTT. Translation gives CAWSGTGFNQPQHF.

V gene TRBV2 combines with J gene TRBJ1-2; D remains ambiguous. V dropped 8 bases and J dropped 4 bases, with 14 bases sitting between them. The germline V gene has CDR1 SNHLY and CDR2 FYNNEI. The CDR3 covers 13 residues. CDR3 in DNA: TGTGCCAGCCGTATCGACGGCCTCTATGGCTACACCTTC. It specifies CASRIDGLYGYTF.

This clone appeared a few times. The rearrangement joins TRBV4-3 to TRBJ2-1, with 10 bases matching TRBD2. V lost 3 bases to trimming and J lost 4 bases; unmatched junction nucleotides: 9. Looked up from germline, CDR1 is LGHNA and CDR2 is YSLEER. This CDR3 is built from 17 residues. The CDR3 DNA reads TGCGCCAGCAGCCAGTCCGCGGGACTAGCGAGGTACAATGAGCAGTTCTTC. Its translation is CASSQSAGLARYNEQFF.

Regarding this clone: In the same sample, other DNA sequences code for this CDR3. V is TRBV4-1 and J is TRBJ2-1, with 12 nucleotides matching TRBD2. The CDR3 spans 16 residues. V lost 4 bases and J lost 4; bases outside the gene matches: 5. Germline CDR1 MGHRA, CDR2 YSYEKL. CDR3: CASSPRLAGAYNEQFF. The CDR3 region has the DNA TGCGCCAGCAGCCCCAGACTAGCGGGAGCATACAATGAGCAGTTCTTC.

The chain is built from TRBV2 and TRBJ2-5; the D gene could be TRBD1 or TRBD2 (5 bases each). The CDR3 spans 13 residues. The germline gives CDR1 SNHLY, CDR2 FYNNEI. V lost 5 bases and J 5 bases, leaving 12 bases between the germline ends. This chain's CDR3 is CASSRRGEETQYF. The CDR3 DNA follows: TGTGCCAGCAGTCGACGAGGGGAGGAGACCCAGTACTTC. Drawing the rest from reference TRBV2 and TRBJ2-5, the complete variable domain is EPEVTQTPSHQVTQMGQEVILRCVPISNHLYFYWYRQILGQKVEFLVSFYNNEISEKSEIFDDQFSVERPDGSNFTLKIRSTKLEDSAMYFCASSRRGEETQYFGPGTRLLVL.

DNA for the CDR3: TGTGCCAGTGGACAAAGGAGTGGGGGGAACAATGAGCAGTTCTTC. Translating it yields CASGQRSGGNNEQFF. J is TRBJ2-1 and V is TRBV19; D is perhaps TRBD2 (6 bases). V gave up 8 bases and J gave up 5 bases, with 19 bases separating them. The CDR3 length is 15 residues. Germline CDR1 is LNHDA and CDR2 is SQIVND (reference sequence).

The V gene is TRBV5-1, the J gene TRBJ1-5; 7 bases are shared with TRBD1. V lost 4 bases to trimming and J lost 7 bases; unmatched junction nucleotides: 8. CDR1 and CDR2 from the germline V gene are SGHRS and YFSETQ. The CDR3 runs 14 residues. The CDR3 region has the DNA TGCGCCAGCAGCCCAGGGGGGGTTTTGCAGCCCCAGCATTTT. It specifies CASSPGGVLQPQHF.

The V and J genes are TRBV11-1 and TRBJ1-6, with D uncertain. Trimming shortened V by 3 bases and J by 5 bases, and 11 bases separated the two germline ends. The CDR3 is 15 amino acids. The germline V gene encodes CDR1 SGHAT and CDR2 FQDESV (reference sequence). CDR3 DNA: TGTGCCAGCAGCTTCTCAGTGACGAATAATTCACCCCTCCACTTT. The encoded protein is CASSFSVTNNSPLHF.

This clone was recorded a few times. This chain connects TRBV10-1 to TRBJ2-7; 8 bases map to TRBD1. Germline assignment: CDR1 WNHNN and CDR2 SYGVQD (reference sequence). With 0 bases clipped from V and 2 bases from J, the junction kept 3 bases outside the gene matches. The CDR3 runs 15 residues. CDR3 DNA sequence: TGCGCCAGCAGTGAGTCAGGGACAGGCGCCTACGAGCAGTACTTC. It is translated as CASSESGTGAYEQYF.

The rearrangement uses TRBV27 and TRBJ2-7, with 13 positions matching TRBD2. Germline CDR1 reads MNHEY; CDR2 reads SMNVEV (reference sequence). The V gene end was trimmed by 5 bases and the J gene end by 0 bases; junction bases not matched to a gene: 7. This CDR3 is 17 amino acids long. As DNA, the CDR3 is TGTGCCAGCAGTAGACTAGCGGGAGGACCCTCCTCCTACGAGCAGTACTTC. Translated, it gives CASSRLAGGPSSYEQYF.

Turning to this clone: Other DNA sequences within the sample encode an identical CDR3. For the CDR3, the DNA is TGCGCCAGCAGCCAAGAGAAGGGGTTGGCCTACGAGCAGTACTTC. It yields the protein CASSQEKGLAYEQYF. This chain links TRBV4-3 with TRBJ2-7, with a weak D call TRBD1 (5 bases). Between the trimmed V and J ends, which lost 0 bases and 2 bases, there was a span of 11 bases. The CDR3 contains 15 residues. CDR1 LGHNA and CDR2 YSLEER come from the germline V gene.

In DNA, the CDR3 is TGTGCCAGCAGTGCGCGGGGGACCGACGGCTATGGCTACACCTTC. It codes for CASSARGTDGYGYTF. The chain combines TRBV6-1 with TRBJ1-2; TRBD1 is a possible D gene (5 bases). The CDR3 loop spans 15 amino acids. Germline loops: CDR1 MNHNS, CDR2 SASEGT. Between the trimmed V and J ends, which lost 4 bases and 4 bases, there was a span of 16 bases.

V and J are TRBV30 and TRBJ2-7; 8 bases line up with TRBD1. The V gene's germline CDR1 is GTSNPN and CDR2 SVGIG (reference sequence). Losses at the gene ends were 0 bases for V and 5 bases for J; bases not matched to a gene: 12. This CDR3 is 16 amino acids long. CDR3 sequence: CAWSVPSAGGLNEQYF. CDR3 DNA: TGTGCCTGGAGTGTACCCTCGGCAGGGGGCCTCAACGAGCAGTACTTC. Complete variable domain (other parts from reference TRBV30 and TRBJ2-7): SQTIHQWPATLVQPVGSPLSLECTVEGTSNPNLYWYRQAAGRGLQLLFYSVGIGQISSEVPQNLSASRPQDRQFILSSKKLLLSDSGFYLCAWSVPSAGGLNEQYFGPGTRLTVT.

The chain has TRBV5-1 and TRBJ1-5; 8 bases agree with TRBD1. There are 17 residues in the CDR3. Germline V lookup: CDR1 SGHRS, CDR2 YFSETQ. V lost 4 bases and J lost 7; bases outside the gene matches: 16. CDR3 amino acids: CASSTWDRPLWCQPQHF. The CDR3 bases are TGCGCCAGCAGCACCTGGGACAGGCCGCTCTGGTGCCAGCCCCAGCATTTT.

The J gene is TRBJ1-2, the V gene TRBV18; 8 nucleotides line up with TRBD1. This CDR3 has 13 residues. In germline, CDR1 is KGHSH, CDR2 LQKENI. J lost 5 bases, V lost 6 bases, and 5 bases had no gene match. This CDR3 is CASSVDRGYGYTF. The CDR3, as DNA: TGTGCCAGCTCCGTCGACAGGGGTTATGGCTACACCTTC.

V gene TRBV10-2 combines with J gene TRBJ1-6; 10 nucleotides agree with TRBD1. The CDR3 loop spans 14 amino acids. Germline CDR1 WSHSY, CDR2 SAAADI. With V trimmed by 4 bases and J by 7 bases, 1 base remained unmatched. The CDR3, as DNA: TGCGCCAGCAGTGGGACAGGGGGGAATTCACCCCTCCACTTT. Translated, it gives CASSGTGGNSPLHF.

The chain joins TRBV6-1 to TRBJ1-2; D not resolved. V lost 7 bases, J lost 0 bases, and 15 bases lay in between. Germline assignment: CDR1 MNHNS and CDR2 SASEGT. This CDR3 has 15 amino acids. The CDR3 coding sequence is TGTGCCAGCATGTGGACCCCTGGAGCTAACTATGGCTACACCTTC. Amino acid sequence: CASMWTPGANYGYTF.

Here the CDR3 reads CASSQDPGAYEQYF. The DNA of the CDR3 is TGCGCCAGCAGCCAAGATCCGGGAGCCTACGAGCAGTACTTC. V gene TRBV4-3 combines with J gene TRBJ2-7; D perhaps matches TRBD2 (6 bases). The CDR3 covers 14 residues. CDR1 LGHNA and CDR2 YSLEER come from the germline V gene. The V gene lost 0 bases and the J gene lost 2 bases, with 8 bases spanning the gap.

V and J are TRBV4-1 and TRBJ2-7; TRBD1 matches 9 bases. Germline values: CDR1 MGHRA, CDR2 YSYEKL. After removal of 1 base from V and 4 bases from J, the junction contained 8 bases not matched to a gene. This CDR3 is 16 amino acids long. In nucleotides, the CDR3 is TGCGCCAGCAGCCAAGGGGGCTCGGGACAGGGTTACGAGCAGTACTTC. Its protein is CASSQGGSGQGYEQYF.

This chain joins TRBV15 and TRBJ1-6; 9 nucleotides match TRBD1. Germline V lookup: CDR1 LNHNV, CDR2 YYDKDF (reference sequence). This CDR3 is built from 15 residues. The ends lost 1 base at V and 6 bases at J; junction bases unmatched: 1. Written as DNA, the CDR3 is TGTGCCACCAGCAGAGGGACAGGGGTTAATTCACCCCTCCACTTT. Translated, it gives CATSRGTGVNSPLHF.